This T cell receptor beta chain was found in a study of blood T cell repertoires in COVID-19. Study as a whole: The United States, Italy and Spain provided the acute and convalescent COVID-19 samples. From T cells, B-cell-depleted T cells, or PBMCs came the material, which was cDNA or gDNA.

Authors' analysis steps: The assay estimated nucleated cells by amplifying reference gene primers. TCRdb's table, derived via immunoSEQ multiplex PCR, lists solely in-frame clones and lacks some. V, J and clone size are those of that table, while D and trimming were read from the DNA. The sample lists about 70,000 clones; around 86% were seen once. The source is a woman between 55 and 75 years old with acute or convalescent COVID-19. The specimen sequenced was peripheral blood.

The CDR3 protein is CASSQGSGSRYEQFF. Here the CDR3 DNA reads TGTGCCAGCAGCCAAGGTAGCGGGAGTAGGTATGAGCAGTTCTTC. The chain combines TRBV3-1 (or the pseudogene TRBV3-2) with TRBJ2-1; 9 nucleotides match TRBD2. This CDR3 has 15 amino acids. The J segment lost 8 bases and the V segment lost 1 base, leaving 6 bases of the junction unmatched. The germline CDR1 and CDR2 sequences are LGHDT and YNNKEL (reference sequence).